Described below is a single T cell receptor beta chain sequence and its context. These data belong to a study of T cell responses to AZD1222 COVID-19 vaccine. Study in general: Combined were second doses at about 4 or about 12 weeks.

Clones were sequenced by immunoSEQ multiplex PCR, and TCRdb holds only the in-frame ones, with some missing. The table includes tens of thousands of clones, roughly 82% detected once. The sample here was peripheral blood, taken on day 0 of AZD1222 vaccination. The origin of this receptor is an adult in good health.

The CDR3 reads CASSDRYPAEGYTF. CDR3 coding DNA: TGTGCCAGCAGCGATAGATATCCCGCGGAGGGCTACACCTTC. This chain uses TRBV9 with TRBJ1-2; D is unclear. Trimming cost V 3 bases and J 8 bases, with 17 bases left between them. This CDR3 is built from 14 residues. CDR1 SGDLS and CDR2 YYNGEE come from the germline V gene.